Listed below are T cell receptor beta chains from one sample, sequenced in a study of CD8 T cells in Susac syndrome. TCRdb passed the immunoSEQ multiplex PCR reads through MiXCR, listing each CDR3 protein once. The table has approximately 190,000 distinct CDR3 sequences, more than 90% seen once. Sequencing was done on a sample of CD4+ T cells from PBMCs. The origin of the receptors is a human donor with Susac syndrome. Each CDR3 is given with its conserved first and last residue. Fields, in order: clone size, D gene, J gene, V gene, CDR3 protein, CDR3 DNA. D genes are given only for firm matches. Size tells how often a clone was seen (once, few, many) or the class of an expanded clone, and some rows leave it out.

- | - | TRBJ1-1 | TRBV19 | CASSISPAGAQRAFF | TGTGCCAGTAGTATCTCCCCGGCAGGTGCCCAGAGAGCTTTCTTT
- | - | TRBJ2-1 | TRBV30 | CAWSVALGGNEQFF | TGTGCCTGGAGTGTAGCGTTAGGTGGCAATGAGCAGTTCTTC
- | - | TRBJ1-5 | TRBV12-3/TRBV12-4 | CASSTHRDQPQHF | TGTGCCAGCAGTACCCACAGGGATCAGCCCCAGCATTTT
- | - | TRBJ2-2 | TRBV30 | CAWSVGPVTGELFF | TGTGCCTGGAGTGTAGGGCCAGTGACAGGGGAGCTGTTTTTT
few | - | TRBJ1-6 | TRBV6-6 | CASLQGLGRSPLHF | TGTGCCAGCCTTCAGGGGCTGGGGAGATCACCCCTCCATTTT
- | - | TRBJ2-7 | TRBV6-5 | CASSFRDSTYEQYF | TGTGCCAGCAGTTTCCGGGACTCTACCTACGAGCAGTACTTC
once | - | TRBJ1-2 | TRBV3-1 | CASSQNEVQIYGYTF | TGTGCCAGCAGCCAAAACGAAGTCCAAATTTATGGCTACACCTTC
- | TRBD1 | TRBJ1-5 | TRBV15 | CATSRSDRVSNQPQHF | TGTGCCACCAGCAGATCCGACAGGGTTAGCAATCAGCCCCAGCATTTT
- | - | TRBJ1-1 | TRBV9 | CASSHRDQDTEAFF | TGTGCCAGCAGCCACCGGGACCAGGACACTGAAGCTTTCTTT
- | - | TRBJ1-2 | TRBV6-2/TRBV6-3 | CASSYWALGYTF | TGTGCCAGCAGTTACTGGGCCCTTGGCTACACCTTC
- | - | TRBJ2-1 | TRBV7-2 | CASSFRAGLNEQFF | TGTGCCAGCAGCTTTCGGGCAGGTCTCAATGAGCAGTTCTTC
- | - | TRBJ2-1 | TRBV5-1 | CASSPLGGGNEQFF | TGCGCCAGCAGCCCGTTAGGGGGGGGCAATGAGCAGTTCTTC
- | - | TRBJ1-2 | TRBV5-6 | CASSLEAGTRVYGYTF | TGTGCCAGCAGCTTGGAGGCAGGAACTCGCGTCTATGGCTACACCTTC
- | TRBD2 | TRBJ2-1 | TRBV20-1 | CSAREGLAGGNEQFF | TGCAGTGCTAGAGAAGGACTAGCGGGGGGCAATGAGCAGTTCTTC
- | TRBD1 | TRBJ1-2 | TRBV7-2 | CASSLRTGYGYTF | TGTGCCAGCAGCTTACGGACAGGGTATGGCTACACCTTC
- | - | TRBJ1-1 | TRBV11-1 | CASSPDRTNTEAFF | TGTGCCAGCAGCCCCGACAGGACGAACACTGAAGCTTTCTTT
- | TRBD1 | TRBJ1-2 | TRBV20-1 | CSASGTGTGGYTF | TGCAGTGCCTCTGGGACAGGGACGGGAGGCTACACCTTC
- | - | TRBJ1-1 | TRBV30 | CAWSATISETEAFF | TGTGCCTGGAGTGCTACCATCAGTGAAACTGAAGCTTTCTTT
- | TRBD1 | TRBJ1-2 | TRBV6-5 | CASSAPTGGVDGYTF | TGTGCCAGCAGTGCTCCCACAGGGGGCGTAGATGGCTACACCTTC
- | TRBD1 | TRBJ2-2 | TRBV7-9 | CASSRKTGANTGELFF | TGTGCCAGCAGCCGTAAGACAGGGGCGAACACCGGGGAGCTGTTTTTT
- | TRBD1 | TRBJ2-1 | TRBV29-1 | CNAGTDPYNEQFF | TGCAACGCCGGGACAGATCCTTACAATGAGCAGTTCTTC
- | - | TRBJ1-5 | TRBV6-5 | CASSATDSNQPQHF | TGTGCCAGCAGTGCGACGGATAGCAATCAGCCCCAGCATTTT
- | - | TRBJ2-1 | TRBV30 | CAWSIGGNNEQFF | TGTGCCTGGAGTATTGGGGGTAACAATGAGCAGTTCTTC
- | TRBD1 | TRBJ2-7 | TRBV29-1 | CSVEDRDRTYEQYF | TGCAGCGTTGAAGACCGGGACAGAACTTACGAGCAGTACTTC
once | - | TRBJ1-2 | TRBV6-2/TRBV6-3 | CASTDRWNGYTF | TGTGCCAGCACTGACAGGTGGAATGGCTACACCTTC
- | TRBD1 | TRBJ2-2 | TRBV20-1 | CSARISDRGSGELFF | TGCAGTGCTAGAATATCGGACAGGGGGAGCGGGGAGCTGTTTTTT
- | - | TRBJ1-1 | TRBV5-1 | CASSLLGPAFEAFF | TGCGCCAGCAGCTTGCTTGGCCCGGCCTTTGAAGCTTTCTTT
- | TRBD1 | TRBJ1-5 | TRBV12-5 | CASGFGQVPNQPQHF | TGTGCTAGTGGTTTTGGACAGGTTCCTAATCAGCCCCAGCATTTT
- | TRBD1 | TRBJ1-2 | TRBV15 | CATSPSRGAYGYTF | TGTGCCACCAGCCCTAGCAGGGGGGCCTATGGCTACACCTTC
- | TRBD1 | TRBJ2-1 | TRBV10-3 | CATEQGYNEQFF | TGTGCCACTGAACAGGGGTACAATGAGCAGTTCTTC
- | TRBD1 | TRBJ1-1 | TRBV7-3 | CASSRDPGGNTEAFF | TGTGCCAGCAGCCGAGACCCAGGGGGAAATACTGAAGCTTTCTTT
- | - | TRBJ1-2 | TRBV5-4 | CASSLNPAPNYGYTF | TGTGCCAGCAGCTTGAATCCAGCCCCTAACTATGGCTACACCTTC
- | - | TRBJ1-5 | TRBV12-3/TRBV12-4 | CASKVSNQPQHF | TGTGCCAGCAAAGTCTCGAATCAGCCCCAGCATTTT
- | TRBD1 | TRBJ2-7 | TRBV14 | CASSQDRGPNYEQYF | TGTGCCAGCAGCCAAGACAGGGGGCCTAACTACGAGCAGTACTTC
- | - | TRBJ2-1 | TRBV5-1 | CASSFQGNEQFF | TGCGCCAGCAGCTTCCAGGGGAATGAGCAGTTCTTC
- | - | TRBJ1-6 | TRBV30 | CAWTYIPGDNSPLHF | TGTGCCTGGACGTACATTCCAGGGGATAATTCACCCCTCCACTTT
- | - | TRBJ2-7 | TRBV5-6 | CASSVPGDPSYEQYF | TGTGCCAGCAGCGTACCCGGGGACCCAAGTTACGAGCAGTACTTC